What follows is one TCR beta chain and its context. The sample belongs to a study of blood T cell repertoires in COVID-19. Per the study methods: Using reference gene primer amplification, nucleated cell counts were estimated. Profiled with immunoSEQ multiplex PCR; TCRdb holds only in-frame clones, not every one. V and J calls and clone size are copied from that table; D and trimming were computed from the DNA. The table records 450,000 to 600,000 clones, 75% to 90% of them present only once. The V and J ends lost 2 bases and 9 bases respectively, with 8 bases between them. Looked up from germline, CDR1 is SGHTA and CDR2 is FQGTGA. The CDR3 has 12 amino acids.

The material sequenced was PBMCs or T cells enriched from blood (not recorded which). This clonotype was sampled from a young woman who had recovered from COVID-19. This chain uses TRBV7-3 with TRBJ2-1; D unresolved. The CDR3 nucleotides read TGTGCCAGCAGCTTAGTTCCCGGTGAGCAGTTCTTC. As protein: CASSLVPGEQFF.